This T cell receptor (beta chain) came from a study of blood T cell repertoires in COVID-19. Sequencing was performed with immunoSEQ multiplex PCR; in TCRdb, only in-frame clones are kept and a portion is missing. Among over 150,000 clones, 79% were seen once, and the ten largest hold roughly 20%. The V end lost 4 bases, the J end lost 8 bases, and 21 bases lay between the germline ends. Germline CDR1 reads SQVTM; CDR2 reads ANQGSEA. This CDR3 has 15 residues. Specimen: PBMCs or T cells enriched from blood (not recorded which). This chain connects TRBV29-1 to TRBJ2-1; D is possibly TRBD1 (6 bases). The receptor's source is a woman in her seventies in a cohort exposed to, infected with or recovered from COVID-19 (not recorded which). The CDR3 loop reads CSVVGGIQIGDEQFF. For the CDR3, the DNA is TGCAGCGTTGTAGGGGGAATCCAAATAGGCGATGAGCAGTTCTTC.